Described below is a single T cell receptor beta chain sequence and its context. This clonotype has ten or more counts. What this receptor recognizes is not known. Base-call qualities are not available, and no considerably larger clone is one nucleotide away. Trimming takes 0 bases from V and 3 bases from J, and the germline ends sit 9 bases apart. The CDR3 contains 15 residues, cysteine and phenylalanine counted. Left in the record is the CDR3 DNA by itself, 45 bases read in frame from the first base. According to the germline V gene (reference sequence), CDR1 reads SEHNR and CDR2 reads FQNEAQ. This record comes from a study of T cells in Graves' hyperthyroidism and ophthalmopathy (dated 2019 in TCRdb). Describing the broader study: Peripheral blood samples were taken at the time of initial diagnosis, prior to any treatment. TCR V-J signatures able to tell the groups apart were searched for in a discovery cohort of about a hundred patients, of whom over 40 had Graves' ophthalmopathy and about 60 had stable Graves' hyperthyroidism. Prospective prediction of ophthalmopathy was tested in an independent validation cohort consisting of about 19 hyperthyroidism patients and more than 15 patients who later progressed to ophthalmopathy. For training and testing, the approximately 92 patients in the discovery cohort were randomly divided in a 7:3 ratio. In about six Graves' hyperthyroidism patients, the study also compared T-cell repertoires from thyroid tissue with T-cell repertoires from blood. After sampling, hyperthyroidism patients received methimazole starting at 30 mg daily, and ophthalmopathy patients received high-dose intravenous methylprednisolone. The paper reports TCR Vbeta CDR3 sequencing of some 140 peripheral blood samples: 40 or so ophthalmopathy, fewer than 80 hyperthyroidism and about 17 progressor patients.

Stable Graves' hyperthyroidism was defined as no progression to ophthalmopathy during 18 months of follow-up. Hyperthyroidism patients were newly diagnosed, had a disease duration of under 2 months, and were aged 18 to 65 years. Patients with uncontrolled infections, other autoimmune diseases, pregnancy or lactation were excluded. Diagnoses relied on clinical symptoms, serum thyroxine and TRAb, thyroid ultrasound and orbital computed tomography. PBMCs were isolated from about 9.1 ml of fresh peripheral blood by Ficoll-Paque density gradient centrifugation. Total RNA was extracted using Trizol reagent, and RNA quality was assessed on an Agilent 2100 Bioanalyzer. TCR beta CDR3 regions were amplified from RNA transcripts. The first round of RT-PCR for the TCR CDR3 was performed with the HTBI primer set and the Qiagen OneStep RT-PCR kit. Libraries were constructed in a second round of multiplex PCR, after which size selection and purification were performed. The libraries were sequenced on an Illumina HiSeq2000 using paired-end 100 bp reads. Concerning the study's data processing: SOAPnuke was used to process the raw data, throwing out any read that contained adapters or uncalled bases, had a mean Phred below 15, or lacked an exact constant-primer or identifier match. High-quality paired reads were merged with COPE v1.2.5, and unique nucleotide sequences were defined as clonotypes. Clonotypes were aligned to IMGT TRBV, TRBD and TRBJ reference segments using MiTCR v1.1. The analysis included only V-J combinations with a frequency above 0.0001, which together covered about 99% of the repertoires. A TCS score was defined as the ratio between F50 (clonal expansion) and ExV (chaos), using BLOSUM62-based TCRdist between CDR3 peptides within each V-J. Welch's t-statistics and random forest reduced around 510 V-J features to 13, which were used in a naive Bayes classifier (R e1071). Thyroid-blood repertoire similarity was quantified with the Morisita-Horn index. TCRdb reanalyzed the raw reads on its own, using fastp at Q25 for trimming and MiXCR for clone calling, and kept in-frame beta chains. One record per CDR3 amino acid sequence lists the most common genes and DNA. Clone size and V and J calls follow TCRdb, not the original study. The sample profile shows hundreds of thousands of distinct CDR3 sequences; about 38% of them were found once. Clones ranked in the top ten supply approximately 8.7% of the sample.

The paper as a whole reports these results and caveats: A 13 V-J signature model separated ophthalmopathy from stable hyperthyroidism, with 87.88% sensitivity and about 81% specificity in cross-validation and 80%/75% in testing. In validation, progression to ophthalmopathy was predicted by the model with 65% to 71% sensitivity and 72.22% specificity, a median of roughly 6.4 months before onset. Most expanded thyroid clonotypes (frequency above 0.001) were also detected in blood, a finding suggesting that blood repertoires may reflect thyroid immune responses. Sample size was not statistically predetermined, and investigators were not blinded to group allocation.

Sequenced sample: blood. The chain is made from TRBV7-9 and TRBJ1-5; TRBD1 could be the D gene, as 5 bases match. The source of this sequence is a man aged 18 to 30 with Graves' hyperthyroidism. The DNA reads TGTGCCAGCAGCTTAGCCTCCAGGGACAATCAGCCCCAGCATTTT. It specifies CASSLASRDNQPQHF.